A selection of T cell receptor beta chains follows, all from one sample in a study of control samples from healthy donors and cancer patients. Data came from immunoSEQ multiplex PCR; TCRdb stores just in-frame clones and leaves some out. The sample holds some 150,000 clones, approximately 94% seen once. The sample consisted of blood. The receptor set was obtained from a middle-aged man in good health. Each CDR3 is given with its conserved first and last residue. Fields, in order: V gene, J gene, CDR3 protein.

TRBV18,TRBJ2-5,CASSPQGMGQGQETQYF
TRBV28,TRBJ2-3,CASSFLGGGGDTQYF
TRBV5-8,TRBJ1-2,CASSSGTENTLYGHTF
TRBV6-5,TRBJ1-2,CASSYRRQGRYGYTF
TRBV7-8,TRBJ2-1,CASSPHGGFQFF
TRBV28,TRBJ1-2,CASSPLDSSNYGYTF
TRBV7-2,TRBJ1-2,CASSRTGGWGYTF
TRBV5-1,TRBJ1-4,CASHSTGRSEKLFF
TRBV6-2/TRBV6-3,TRBJ1-1,CASSYSGTGRSTEAFF
TRBV6-2/TRBV6-3,TRBJ2-7,CASSADETASYEQYF
TRBV2,TRBJ1-1,CASSFNRGVNTEAFF
TRBV6-5,TRBJ1-5,CASTPGWGGNQPQHF
TRBV7-2,TRBJ1-1,CASSLGVHGQAKAFF
TRBV4-1,TRBJ1-1,CASRAGVGTEAFF
TRBV27,TRBJ1-1,CASSLGLNTEAFF
TRBV18,TRBJ1-5,CASSRDRDLPNQPQHF
TRBV5-5,TRBJ2-1,CASSIGLAGGEQFF
TRBV4-3,TRBJ2-3,CASSQRRGAGTSTDTQYF
TRBV6-1,TRBJ1-5,CASSEARTGDPNQPQHF
TRBV5-6,TRBJ2-7,CASSPGSRYEQYF
TRBV5-6,TRBJ2-2,CASSGQGGTGELFF
TRBV5-1,TRBJ1-1,CASTTGGGTEAFF
TRBV7-2,TRBJ1-1,CASSLAISDPPWGQGEFF
TRBV7-2,TRBJ1-4,CASSSTGANEKLFF
TRBV5-1,TRBJ1-4,CASSQYGVTNEKLFF
TRBV27,TRBJ1-2,CASSTPGQGPGGYTF
TRBV25-1,TRBJ2-7,CASSGAGGREQYF
TRBV15,TRBJ2-2,CATSGTTGELFF
TRBV5-4,TRBJ2-7,CASSLEASGHYEQYF
TRBV19,TRBJ1-1,CASTRRTSTEAFF
TRBV6-2/TRBV6-3,TRBJ1-2,CASSYSAASGYGYTF
TRBV7-2,TRBJ2-2,CASSSGGAFTGELFF
TRBV6-2/TRBV6-3,TRBJ2-7,CASSYRSGLGDEQYF
TRBV7-9,TRBJ2-6,CASSRGRPGANVLTF
TRBV28,TRBJ1-5,CASRPRGGPRSQPQHF
TRBV18,TRBJ2-1,CASSPTASGPLSYNEQFF
TRBV11-2,TRBJ2-7,CASSLRGTGLGYEQYF
TRBV5-1,TRBJ2-5,CASSHPHEQETQYF
TRBV4-1,TRBJ2-3,CASSQGATDTQYF
TRBV9,TRBJ2-7,CASSATTAFAEQYF
TRBV6-1,TRBJ1-6,CASSDRTDNSPLHF
TRBV27,TRBJ2-6,CASSIDGHSSGANVLTF
TRBV4-3,TRBJ2-1,CASSQDPFDNEQFF
TRBV4-2,TRBJ2-1,CASSQDVRGRFNEQFF
TRBV4-1,TRBJ2-1,CATARGQGLEQFF
TRBV6-1,TRBJ1-2,CASSESDSNGYTF
TRBV19,TRBJ1-1,CASSAMSIGTEAFF
TRBV28,TRBJ1-5,CASSLRGASNQPQHF
TRBV11-2,TRBJ2-7,CASSVASSYEQYF
TRBV7-2,TRBJ2-2,CASSLRSEPTGELFF
TRBV6-5,TRBJ2-1,CASTLAGGQNEQFF